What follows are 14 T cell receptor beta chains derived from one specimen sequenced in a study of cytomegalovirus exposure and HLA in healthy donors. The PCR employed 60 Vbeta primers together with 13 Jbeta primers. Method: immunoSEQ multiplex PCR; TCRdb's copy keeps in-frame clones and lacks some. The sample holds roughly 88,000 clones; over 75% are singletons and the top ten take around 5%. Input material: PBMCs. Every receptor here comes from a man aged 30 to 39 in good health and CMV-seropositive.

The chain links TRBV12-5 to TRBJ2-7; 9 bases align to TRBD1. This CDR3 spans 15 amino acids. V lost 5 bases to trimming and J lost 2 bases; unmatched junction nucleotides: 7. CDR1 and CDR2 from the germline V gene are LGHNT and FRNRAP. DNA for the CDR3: TGTGCTAGTGGTCCCCGCCGGGACAGGGCCTACGAGCAGTACTTC. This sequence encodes CASGPRRDRAYEQYF. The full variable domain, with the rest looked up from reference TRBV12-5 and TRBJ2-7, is DARVTQTPRHKVTEMGQEVTMRCQPILGHNTVFWYRQTMMQGLELLAYFRNRAPLDDSGMPKDRFSAEMPDATLATLKIQPSEPRDSAVYFCASGPRRDRAYEQYFGPGTRLTVT.

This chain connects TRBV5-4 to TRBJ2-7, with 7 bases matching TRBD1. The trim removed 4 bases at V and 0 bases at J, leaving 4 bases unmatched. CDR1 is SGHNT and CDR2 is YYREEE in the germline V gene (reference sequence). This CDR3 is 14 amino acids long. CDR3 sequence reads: CASSRDSSSYEQYV. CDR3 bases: TGTGCCAGCAGCCGGGACAGTAGCTCCTACGAGCAGTACGTC.

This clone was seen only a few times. For the CDR3, the DNA is TGTGCCAGTAGTATAGCGGCGAGGACTGAAGCTTTCTTT. Encoded protein: CASSIAARTEAFF. The gene calls are TRBV19 and TRBJ1-1; D unclear. The germline V and J ends were trimmed by 1 base and 5 bases, with 8 bases remaining between them. The V gene's germline CDR1 is LNHDA and CDR2 SQIVND (reference sequence). This CDR3 has 13 residues.

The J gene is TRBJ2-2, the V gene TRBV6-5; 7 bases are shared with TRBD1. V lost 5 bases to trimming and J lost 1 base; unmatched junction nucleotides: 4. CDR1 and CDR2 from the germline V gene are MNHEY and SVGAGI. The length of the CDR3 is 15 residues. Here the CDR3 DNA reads TGTGCCAGCAGTACACAGGGGCGGAACACCGGGGAGCTGTTTTTT. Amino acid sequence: CASSTQGRNTGELFF.

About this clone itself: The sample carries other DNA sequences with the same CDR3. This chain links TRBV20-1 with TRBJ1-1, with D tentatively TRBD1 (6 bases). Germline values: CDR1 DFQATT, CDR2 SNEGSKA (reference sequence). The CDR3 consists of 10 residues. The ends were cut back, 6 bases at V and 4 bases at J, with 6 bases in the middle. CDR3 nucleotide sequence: TGCAGTGCAGGGGGCACTGAAGCTTTCTTT. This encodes CSAGGTEAFF.

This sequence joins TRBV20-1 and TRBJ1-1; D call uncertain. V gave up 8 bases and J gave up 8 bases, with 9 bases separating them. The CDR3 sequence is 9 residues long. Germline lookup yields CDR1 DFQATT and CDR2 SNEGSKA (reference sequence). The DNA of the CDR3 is TGCAGTCCGTCGCGGGAAGCTTTCTTT. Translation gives CSPSREAFF.

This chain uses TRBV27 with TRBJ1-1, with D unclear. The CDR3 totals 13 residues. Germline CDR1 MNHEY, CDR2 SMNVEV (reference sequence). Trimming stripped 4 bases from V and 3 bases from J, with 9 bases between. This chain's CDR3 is CASSSSVDTEAFF. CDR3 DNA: TGTGCCAGCAGTTCCTCGGTCGACACTGAAGCTTTCTTT.

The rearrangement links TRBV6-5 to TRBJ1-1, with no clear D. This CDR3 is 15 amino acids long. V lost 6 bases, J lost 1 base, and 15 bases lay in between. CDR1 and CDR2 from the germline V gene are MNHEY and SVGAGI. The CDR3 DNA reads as TGTGCCAGCAGCCCCTGGGCCAGTGAGAACACTGAAGCTTTCTTT. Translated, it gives CASSPWASENTEAFF.

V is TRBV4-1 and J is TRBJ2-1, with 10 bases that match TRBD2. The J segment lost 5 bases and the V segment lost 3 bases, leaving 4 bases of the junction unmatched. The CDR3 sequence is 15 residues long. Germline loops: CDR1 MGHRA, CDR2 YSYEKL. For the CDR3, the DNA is TGCGCCAGCAGCCAGAAACTAGCGGGGAACAATGAGCAGTTCTTC. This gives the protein CASSQKLAGNNEQFF.

CDR3 in amino acids: CASSWGLAGLPYF. DNA for the CDR3: TGTGCCAGCAGTTGGGGACTAGCGGGTCTACCCTACTTC. The chain carries TRBV6-5 and TRBJ2-7, with TRBD2 matching 12 bases. The ends lost 4 bases at V and 13 bases at J; junction bases unmatched: 8. The CDR3 consists of 13 residues. Germline V lookup: CDR1 MNHEY, CDR2 SVGAGI.

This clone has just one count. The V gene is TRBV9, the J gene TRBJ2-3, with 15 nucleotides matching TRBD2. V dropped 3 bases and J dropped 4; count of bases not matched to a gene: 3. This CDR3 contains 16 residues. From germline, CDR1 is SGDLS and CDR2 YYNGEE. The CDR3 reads CASSDGLAGGADTQYF. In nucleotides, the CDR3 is TGTGCCAGCAGCGATGGACTAGCGGGGGGGGCAGATACGCAGTATTTT.

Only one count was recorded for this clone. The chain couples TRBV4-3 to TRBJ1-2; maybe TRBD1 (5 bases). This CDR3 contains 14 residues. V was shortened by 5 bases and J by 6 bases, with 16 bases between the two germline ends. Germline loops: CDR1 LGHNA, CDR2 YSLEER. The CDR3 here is CASSFLGRVDGYTF. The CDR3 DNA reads TGCGCCAGCAGCTTCCTAGGCAGGGTCGATGGCTACACCTTC.

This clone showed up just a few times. CDR3 sequence reads: CASSLDGAVTNYGYTF. For the CDR3, the DNA is TGTGCCAGCAGCTTAGATGGGGCGGTGACTAACTATGGCTACACCTTC. The J gene is TRBJ1-2, the V gene TRBV7-9; D possibly corresponds to TRBD1 (5 bases). Trimming shortened V by 1 base and J by 0 bases, and 12 bases separated the two germline ends. The CDR3 contains 16 residues. The germline V gene has CDR1 SEHNR and CDR2 FQNEAQ (reference sequence).

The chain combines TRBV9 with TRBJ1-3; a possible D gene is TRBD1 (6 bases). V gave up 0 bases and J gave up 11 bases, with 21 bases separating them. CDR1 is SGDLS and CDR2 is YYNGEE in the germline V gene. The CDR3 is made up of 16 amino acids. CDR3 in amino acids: CASSVEARGRRRAIYF. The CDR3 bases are TGTGCCAGCAGCGTAGAGGCCAGGGGCCGCAGACGGGCCATATATTTT.